This T cell receptor beta chain was captured by sequencing in a study of CXCR3-negative and CXCR3-positive naive CD8 T cells. Whole-study results and caveats: Comparably high diversity was seen in both naive subsets, and much lower diversity in memory CD8+ cells.

Germline V gene data show CDR1 as MNHEY and CDR2 as SVGEGT. There are 17 residues in the CDR3. Carrying UMI labels, the TRB cDNA libraries were prepared through 5' RACE. For each CDR3 protein, TCRdb gives one entry from its re-call of the 5' RACE reads, without DNA. Here the sample table reports about 82,000 distinct CDR3 sequences. Every subset of CD8+ T cells was sorted in triplicate at fewer than 350,000 cells each. A CD45RO-CCR7+CD27+CD95- phenotype identified naive CD8+ T cells. As for this clonotype: Antigen unknown.

This sequence was found in a human donor in good health. Some clones in this sample may be carry-over from other donors' samples. This sequence joins TRBV6-2 or TRBV6-3 and TRBJ2-1; TCRdb lists TRBD2, though no DNA is available to test this call. Sequenced input: naive CXCR3- CD8+ T cells from blood. Indicated subset: CD45RO-CCR7+CD27+CD95- naive CD8+ T cells lacking CXCR3 (TNR3-). Here the CDR3 reads CASSTGTSGFTYNEQFF.